Only a few counts were recorded for the clone carrying this TCR beta chain. Its antigen is not identified. The sample is drawn from a study of identical twins. Study-level points and caveats: A partial confounding effect on zero-insertion analyses could come from invariant MAIT and iNKT cells. Some out-of-frame alpha sequences were shared by twins, and these showed excess low generation probability. Memory repertoires lacked the insertion deficit that abundant cord blood beta clonotypes showed.

This CDR3 contains 17 residues. The germline V gene has CDR1 MDHEN and CDR2 SYDVKM. The ends lost 1 base at V and 5 bases at J; junction bases unmatched: 9. TCRdb processed the 5' RACE reads anew with MiXCR; each CDR3 protein has one entry. The sample records about 240,000 distinct CDR3 sequences, 10% being singletons. This clonotype originated in a man between 50 and 59 years old in good health. Sequencing was carried out using memory T cells sorted from blood. This chain uses TRBV28 with TRBJ2-5; TRBD1 matches 11 bases. The CDR3, as DNA: TGTGCCAGCAGTTTATTGGGACAGGGGGAAATAGGGGAGACCCAGTACTTC. Protein sequence: CASSLLGQGEIGETQYF.